The 22 T cell receptor beta chains given below trace back to one sample, sequenced in a study of OX40 agonist ivuxolimab in advanced cancers. The protocol was immunoSEQ multiplex PCR, while the TCRdb copy is restricted to in-frame clones and leaves out a portion. The data show 70,000 or so clones, with more than 85% seen just once and approximately 9.3% held by the top ten. The material sequenced was CD4+ or CD8+ T cells sorted from blood, taken in a trial of the OX40 agonist ivuxolimab. Source of these receptors: an adult with an advanced solid tumor such as melanoma, head and neck, liver or kidney cancer.

J is TRBJ1-5 and V is TRBV7-8, with TRBD1 as a possible D gene (5 bases). CDR1 and CDR2 from the germline V gene are SGHVS and FQNEAQ. Trimming removed 5 bases at V and 0 bases at J, with 14 bases between. This CDR3 spans 16 amino acids. The CDR3 loop reads CASSRGVAGSNQPQHF. The CDR3 nucleotides read TGTGCCAGCAGCCGGGGGGTCGCCGGTAGCAATCAGCCCCAGCATTTT.

This chain uses TRBV11-3 with TRBJ2-7; 7 bases are a match to TRBD2. The V segment lost 2 bases and the J segment 4 bases; nucleotides outside the gene matches: 2. CDR1 SGHNT and CDR2 YENEEA come from the germline V gene. The CDR3 runs to 13 residues. In DNA, the CDR3 is TGTGCCAGCAGCTTATTGCGGGGGTACGAGCAGTACTTC. Residues: CASSLLRGYEQYF.

V is TRBV2 and J is TRBJ2-1; TRBD1 matches at 7 bases. V dropped 2 bases and J dropped 9; count of bases not matched to a gene: 4. Germline V CDR1 and CDR2: SNHLY, FYNNEI. CDR3 length: 13 amino acids. CDR3 coding DNA: TGTGCCAGCAGTGAAAAGGGGGCAATTGAGCAGTTCTTC. The encoded protein is CASSEKGAIEQFF.

V usage is TRBV7-3 and J usage is TRBJ2-7, with 7 positions matching TRBD1. V shed 4 bases, J shed 1 base, and the junction held 4 bases outside the gene matches. This CDR3 has 14 residues. In germline, CDR1 is SGHTA, CDR2 FQGTGA. CDR3 nucleotide sequence: TGTGCCAGCAGCTCCGGGGACAGTTCCTACGAGCAGTACTTC. As protein: CASSSGDSSYEQYF.

The V gene is TRBV7-9, the J gene TRBJ1-1, with TRBD1 as a possible D gene (6 bases). CDR1 SEHNR and CDR2 FQNEAQ come from the germline V gene (reference sequence). V dropped 2 bases and J dropped 4 bases, with 11 bases sitting between them. This CDR3 spans 14 amino acids. CDR3 sequence (DNA): TGTGCCAGCAGCTTATCCGGACAGAGCACTGAAGCTTTCTTT. Amino acid sequence: CASSLSGQSTEAFF.

The rearrangement links TRBV6-1 to TRBJ1-3; D not certain. Germline CDR1 MNHNS, CDR2 SASEGT. CDR3 length equals 14 residues. Trimming stripped 8 bases from V and 0 bases from J, with 11 bases between. Here the CDR3 reads CASCPYLSGNTIYF. The CDR3 DNA reads as TGTGCCAGCTGCCCTTATCTCTCTGGAAACACCATATATTTT.

The V and J genes are TRBV19 and TRBJ1-5; 8 nucleotides agree with TRBD1. The CDR3 contains 18 residues. The J segment lost 0 bases and the V segment lost 0 bases, leaving 7 bases of the junction unmatched. Germline CDR1 and CDR2: LNHDA and SQIVND (reference sequence). CDR3 in DNA: TGTGCCAGTAGTATAGATCCCACAGGGGGTTATAGCAATCAGCCCCAGCATTTT. Translated, it gives CASSIDPTGGYSNQPQHF.

This clone occurred once. This chain links TRBV7-9 with TRBJ2-1; no firm D call. Per germline, CDR1 SEHNR and CDR2 FQNEAQ (reference sequence). The CDR3 has 15 residues. V shed 4 bases and J shed 5 bases, with 15 bases lying between them. The CDR3 sequence: CASSSPGRGHNEQFF. The CDR3 DNA is TGTGCCAGCAGCTCGCCGGGCCGTGGGCACAATGAGCAGTTCTTC. Drawing the rest from reference TRBV7-9 and TRBJ2-1, the complete variable domain is DTGVSQNPRHKITKRGQNVTFRCDPISEHNRLYWYRQTLGQGPEFLTYFQNEAQLEKSRLLSDRFSAERPKGSFSTLEIQRTEQGDSAMYLCASSSPGRGHNEQFFGPGTRLTVL.

The chain uses TRBV27 and TRBJ2-1; TRBD2 agrees at 7 bases. Germline values: CDR1 MNHEY, CDR2 SMNVEV (reference sequence). V shed 1 base and J 3 bases; nucleotides not matched to a gene: 6. The CDR3 totals 16 residues. CDR3 amino acids: CASSLLGDYVYNEQFF. The CDR3 region has the DNA TGTGCCAGCAGTTTATTGGGGGACTACGTCTACAATGAGCAGTTCTTC.

A single count supports this clone. This chain joins TRBV27 and TRBJ1-4; D gene uncertain. This CDR3 contains 14 residues. Germline CDR1 MNHEY, CDR2 SMNVEV (reference sequence). V was cut by 3 bases and J by 4 bases, with 9 bases left in between. The CDR3 sequence: CASSLRTLNEKLFF. The CDR3 DNA sequence: TGTGCCAGCAGTTTGCGAACCCTTAATGAAAAACTGTTTTTT.

This chain joins TRBV9 and TRBJ1-5, with unresolved D. CDR3 size: 15 residues. Trimming took 0 bases from V and 4 from J, leaving 11 bases between them. Germline lookup yields CDR1 SGDLS and CDR2 YYNGEE. The CDR3: CASSVGTALNQPQHF. The CDR3 DNA sequence: TGTGCCAGCAGCGTAGGAACAGCCTTGAATCAGCCCCAGCATTTT.

This chain uses TRBV14 with TRBJ2-1; perhaps TRBD1 as D (5 bases). V lost 2 bases to trimming and J lost 0 bases, with 11 bases between them. CDR1 and CDR2 (germline): SGHDN, FVKESK. This CDR3 comprises 16 residues. The CDR3 region is CASSQPVQDSYNEQFF. The CDR3 DNA follows: TGTGCCAGCAGCCAACCGGTACAGGACTCCTACAATGAGCAGTTCTTC.

J is TRBJ2-7 and V is TRBV4-1, with 13 bases matching TRBD2. This CDR3 has 16 amino acids. V lost 3 bases, J lost 3 bases, and 5 bases stayed unmatched. The germline gives CDR1 MGHRA, CDR2 YSYEKL. The CDR3 DNA sequence: TGCGCCAGCAGCCACAGACTAGCGGGGGGACTCTACGAGCAGTACTTC. Amino acids: CASSHRLAGGLYEQYF.

CDR3 DNA sequence: TGTGCCAGCAGCTTGACAGGGGGCATGAACACTGAAGCTTTCTTT. Translation gives CASSLTGGMNTEAFF. The rearrangement joins TRBV7-9 to TRBJ1-1, with 10 nucleotides matching TRBD1. Germline trimming cut 3 bases from V and 0 bases from J; bases unmatched to any gene: 1. Germline values: CDR1 SEHNR, CDR2 FQNEAQ (reference sequence). The CDR3 is made up of 15 amino acids.

J is TRBJ2-1 and V is TRBV13; 9 nucleotides match TRBD2. Looked up from germline, CDR1 is PRHDT and CDR2 is FYEKMQ (reference sequence). This CDR3 region has 17 residues. Trimming cost V 5 bases and J 4 bases; bases outside gene matches: 12. DNA of the CDR3: TGTGCCAGCAGCCTAAGAGGGAGCGGGGGGCCTTACAATGAGCAGTTCTTC. Amino acid sequence: CASSLRGSGGPYNEQFF. Combining the CDR3 with reference TRBV13 and TRBJ2-1 gives the whole variable domain AAGVIQSPRHLIKEKRETATLKCYPIPRHDTVYWYQQGPGQDPQFLISFYEKMQSDKGSIPDRFSAQQFSDYHSELNMSSLELGDSALYFCASSLRGSGGPYNEQFFGPGTRLTVL.

V gene TRBV5-1 combines with J gene TRBJ1-1; tentatively, D is TRBD1 (6 bases). This CDR3 has 14 amino acids. Germline V gene lookup returns CDR1 SGHRS and CDR2 YFSETQ. V dropped 2 bases and J dropped 1 base, with 9 bases sitting between them. CDR3 nucleotides: TGCGCCAGCAGCTTCGCGACAGGGAACACTGAAGCTTTCTTT. It is translated as CASSFATGNTEAFF.

The chain joins TRBV27 to TRBJ2-7; D is perhaps TRBD1 or TRBD2 (6 bases each). CDR1 and CDR2 (germline): MNHEY, SMNVEV (reference sequence). V lost 2 bases, J lost 2 bases, and 16 bases lay in between. The CDR3 loop spans 16 amino acids. The CDR3 DNA is TGTGCCAGCAGTTTAACCGGGGGCTCCATTACCTACGAGCAGTACTTC. As protein: CASSLTGGSITYEQYF.

The V call is TRBV6-5, the J call TRBJ1-1, with D maybe TRBD1 (6 bases). Germline CDR1 is MNHEY and CDR2 is SVGAGI. V was clipped by 6 bases and J by 0 bases, with 11 bases between them. CDR3 length: 14 amino acids. This CDR3 reads CASSPDRLNTEAFF. CDR3 nucleotide sequence: TGTGCCAGCAGCCCCGACAGGTTGAACACTGAAGCTTTCTTT.

The CDR3 bases are TGTGCCAGCAGCTTTCTCTTTGCCGTACAGCGGGGGGATGCTAATGAGCAGTTCTTC. Protein sequence: CASSFLFAVQRGDANEQFF. The rearrangement joins TRBV7-8 to TRBJ2-1; 9 bases align to TRBD2. Germline lookup yields CDR1 SGHVS and CDR2 FQNEAQ. This CDR3 contains 19 residues. V trimming: 3 bases; J trimming: 7 bases; junction bases outside the gene matches: 19.

The CDR3 is CASSYSHDSNQPQHF. DNA of the CDR3: TGTGCCAGCAGTTACTCACACGACAGCAATCAGCCCCAGCATTTT. The genes are TRBV6-5 and TRBJ1-5; the D is unclear. V lost 0 bases to trimming and J lost 1 base, with 7 bases between them. CDR1 MNHEY and CDR2 SVGAGI come from the germline V gene. This CDR3 region has 15 residues.

V gene TRBV7-3 combines with J gene TRBJ2-2; no clear D. CDR3 length equals 12 residues. The V end was cut by 6 bases, the J end by 5 bases, with 7 bases between. The germline V gene has CDR1 SGHTA and CDR2 FQGTGA. CDR3 sequence reads: CASRRTTGELFF. Written as DNA, the CDR3 is TGTGCCAGCAGAAGAACGACCGGGGAGCTGTTTTTT.

The chain joins TRBV4-1 to TRBJ1-5, with TRBD1 as a possible D gene (5 bases). The CDR3 contains 16 residues. V lost 0 bases and J 3 bases, leaving 12 bases between the germline ends. The germline CDR1 and CDR2 sequences are MGHRA and YSYEKL. The CDR3: CASSQEWGFANQPQHF. As DNA, the CDR3 is TGCGCCAGCAGCCAAGAGTGGGGGTTCGCCAATCAGCCCCAGCATTTT.